This T cell receptor beta chain appears in the sequencing data of a study of blood T cell repertoires in COVID-19. This table comes from immunoSEQ multiplex PCR, and its TCRdb copy is limited to in-frame clones, with some not included. Here the sample spans 200,000 to 300,000 clones, around nine tenths being singletons. The CDR3 spans 16 residues. V was pared by 3 bases and J by 1 base, with 7 bases of the junction left unmatched. The germline CDR1 and CDR2 sequences are LNHDA and SQIVND (reference sequence). This clone was detected only once. Material for sequencing was peripheral blood. The rearrangement uses TRBV19 and TRBJ2-5, with 8 nucleotides matching TRBD2. This TCR was sampled from a man aged 35 to 55 who had recovered from COVID-19. This chain's CDR3 is CASSIYRGGFQETQYF. For the CDR3, the DNA is TGTGCCAGTAGTATTTATCGGGGGGGATTCCAAGAGACCCAGTACTTC.